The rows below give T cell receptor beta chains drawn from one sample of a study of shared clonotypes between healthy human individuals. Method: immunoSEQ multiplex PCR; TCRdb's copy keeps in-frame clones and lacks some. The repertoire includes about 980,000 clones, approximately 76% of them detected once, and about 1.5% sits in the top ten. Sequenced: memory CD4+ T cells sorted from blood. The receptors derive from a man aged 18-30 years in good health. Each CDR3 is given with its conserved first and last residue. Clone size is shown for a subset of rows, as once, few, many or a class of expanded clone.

CDR3aa: CASGEKTILGEQYF
v_gene: TRBV6-1
abundance: .

CDR3aa: CASIPFGSNQPQHF
v_gene: TRBV6-1
abundance: .

CDR3aa: CASSEGHRNEKLFF
v_gene: TRBV6-1
abundance: once

CDR3aa: CASSPGVNNSPLHF
v_gene: TRBV18
abundance: .

CDR3aa: CAISYDRVSSGNTIYF
v_gene: TRBV10-3
abundance: few

CDR3aa: CASGKGGPADTQYF
v_gene: TRBV7-8
abundance: .

CDR3aa: CASSIDPGQGPNSGLTAFF
v_gene: TRBV19
abundance: .

CDR3aa: CASRDLAGRLETQYF
v_gene: TRBV6-1
abundance: few

CDR3aa: CASRGSGESGELFF
v_gene: TRBV6-5
abundance: .

CDR3aa: CASSPRQNTEAFF
v_gene: TRBV18
abundance: .

CDR3aa: CASSVAGGEGSNQPQHF
v_gene: TRBV2
abundance: .

CDR3aa: CASSLRTGGAETQYF
v_gene: TRBV7-2
abundance: .

CDR3aa: CASSLGPSGNTIYF
v_gene: TRBV5-4
abundance: once

CDR3aa: CAISDPPYSAGANVLTF
v_gene: TRBV10-3
abundance: many

CDR3aa: CASSPQDNSPLHF
v_gene: TRBV18
abundance: .

CDR3aa: CASSLGQYGYTF
v_gene: TRBV11-2
abundance: .

CDR3aa: CAWSVPGAGELFF
v_gene: TRBV30
abundance: .

CDR3aa: CASRPQRGQSYEQYF
v_gene: TRBV7-8
abundance: .

CDR3aa: CASSPEGRGAEAFF
v_gene: TRBV9
abundance: .

CDR3aa: CASRLTSGSAGEQFF
v_gene: TRBV5-6
abundance: .

CDR3aa: CASSLGQDNEQFF
v_gene: TRBV5-1
abundance: .

CDR3aa: CASSSSWDRGNEQYF
v_gene: TRBV28
abundance: .

CDR3aa: CASSSGTGAPYNEQFF
v_gene: TRBV7-7
abundance: .

CDR3aa: CASSLDGTSGGPQYF
v_gene: TRBV11-3
abundance: .

CDR3aa: CASSQGLAGVETQYF
v_gene: TRBV14
abundance: .

CDR3aa: CASRFETGASSGYTF
v_gene: TRBV5-1
abundance: .

CDR3aa: CASSFPGGVGYTF
v_gene: TRBV28
abundance: .

CDR3aa: CASSLGLGDEQFF
v_gene: TRBV7-2
abundance: .

CDR3aa: CASSLDPSGTQYF
v_gene: TRBV11-3
abundance: once

CDR3aa: CASFRTSGIGETQYF
v_gene: TRBV18
abundance: once

CDR3aa: CASSQVFGVAGDTQYF
v_gene: TRBV4-1
abundance: .

CDR3aa: CASSESGVSEQYF
v_gene: TRBV19
abundance: .

CDR3aa: CASSGGLAGDWEQFF
v_gene: TRBV19
abundance: .

CDR3aa: CASSHPEPPGQGSRYF
v_gene: TRBV5-1
abundance: .

CDR3aa: CAWSAGDAYEQYF
v_gene: TRBV30
abundance: .

CDR3aa: CASSPRTGRNTGELFF
v_gene: TRBV2
abundance: .

CDR3aa: CASSSRGLEQYF
v_gene: TRBV5-5
abundance: once

CDR3aa: CASSPDISRQPQHF
v_gene: TRBV4-3
abundance: few

CDR3aa: CASSEAHRGPYEQYF
v_gene: TRBV6-1
abundance: .

CDR3aa: CASSLWGGTSGRLEQFF
v_gene: TRBV28
abundance: .

CDR3aa: CASSLVASTDTQYF
v_gene: TRBV11-2
abundance: once

CDR3aa: CASSLVAGTQETQYF
v_gene: TRBV7-6
abundance: few

CDR3aa: CASSPGLAGVYEQYF
v_gene: TRBV27
abundance: .

CDR3aa: CASQVRENTEAFF
v_gene: TRBV5-1
abundance: many

CDR3aa: CASSLGQGGYEQYF
v_gene: TRBV5-1
abundance: .

CDR3aa: CASRPSGGRTDTQYF
v_gene: TRBV6-6
abundance: .

CDR3aa: CASSEALRGYTF
v_gene: TRBV6-1
abundance: .

CDR3aa: CASSQRGAEQFF
v_gene: TRBV5-8
abundance: .

CDR3aa: CASSTGQVMNTEAFF
v_gene: TRBV2
abundance: .

CDR3aa: CAWNDRGYSYTF
v_gene: TRBV30
abundance: .

CDR3aa: CASSFTGTGGSNQPQHF
v_gene: TRBV7-2
abundance: many

CDR3aa: CASSQARDSSYYNEQFF
v_gene: TRBV4-1
abundance: .

CDR3aa: CASSESVGNGYTF
v_gene: TRBV10-1
abundance: .

CDR3aa: CAWSVGQIKSYEQYF
v_gene: TRBV30
abundance: .